Each of the 5 T cell receptor beta chains below was sequenced from the same sample in a study of metastatic and nonmetastatic thyroid tumors. MiXCR was used by TCRdb to re-call the PCR reads. The table shows 37,000 or so clones, with roughly 16% occurring only once. None of the patients had undergone any treatment ahead of thyroid surgery. Sequenced: blood. The source of these receptors is a female donor with papillary thyroid cancer or a benign thyroid nodule (not recorded which). Some clones in this sample may be carry-over from other donors' samples.

This chain joins TRBV20-1 and TRBJ2-7; TRBD2 might be the D (6 bases). Germline values: CDR1 DFQATT, CDR2 SNEGSKA (reference sequence). V was shortened by 5 bases and J by 5 bases, with 19 bases between the two germline ends. This CDR3 comprises 14 residues. The CDR3 protein is CSAPVAARGHEQYF. The CDR3 region has the DNA TGCAGTGCTCCCGTAGCGGCGAGGGGCCACGAGCAGTACTTC.

This clone was observed many times. This chain joins TRBV20-1 and TRBJ2-7; 10 nucleotides line up with TRBD1. CDR3 length: 16 residues. The J segment lost 2 bases and the V segment lost 1 base, leaving 8 bases of the junction unmatched. Germline V CDR1 and CDR2: DFQATT, SNEGSKA (reference sequence). The CDR3 sequence: CSARGGGDRGPYEQYF. CDR3 bases: TGCAGTGCTAGAGGAGGGGGGGACAGGGGTCCCTACGAGCAGTACTTC.

This clone showed up many times. The chain couples TRBV5-4 to TRBJ2-3; 7 nucleotides match TRBD1. J lost 2 bases, V lost 3 bases, and 9 bases had no gene match. The CDR3 runs 16 residues. Germline CDR1 and CDR2: SGHNT and YYREEE (reference sequence). In DNA, the CDR3 is TGTGCCAGCAGCTCTGCCGAGGGGGCCCTCACAGATACGCAGTATTTT. It yields the protein CASSSAEGALTDTQYF.

As regards this clone: A much bigger clone sits one base away, suggesting this may be a read error. The chain employs TRBV29-1 and TRBJ1-3; possible D gene TRBD1, 5 bases. Germline V lookup: CDR1 SQVTM, CDR2 ANQGSEA. Trimming removed 8 bases at V and 0 bases at J, with 17 bases between. The CDR3 is 15 residues long. This CDR3 reads CSSEGAANSGNTIYF. The CDR3, as DNA: TGCAGCTCTGAAGGGGCGGCCAACTCTGGAAACACCATATATTTT.

Details on this clone: A much larger clone is a single base away; this may be a read error. The DNA for the CDR3 is TGTGCCACCAGCAGCCTCAGCGGGAGGGGGTTTGGTGATCAGTTCTTC. It encodes CATSSLSGRGFGDQFF. The rearrangement links TRBV15 to TRBJ2-1, with TRBD2 identical over 10 bases. Germline values: CDR1 LNHNV, CDR2 YYDKDF (reference sequence). After removal of 3 bases from V and 13 bases from J, the junction contained 15 bases not matched to a gene. CDR3 length: 16 residues. Combining the CDR3 with reference TRBV15 and TRBJ2-1 gives the whole variable domain DAMVIQNPRYQVTQFGKPVTLSCSQTLNHNVMYWYQQKSSQAPKLLFHYYDKDFNNEADTPDNFQSRRPNTSFCFLDIRSPGLGDTAMYLCATSSLSGRGFGDQFFGPGTRLTVL.